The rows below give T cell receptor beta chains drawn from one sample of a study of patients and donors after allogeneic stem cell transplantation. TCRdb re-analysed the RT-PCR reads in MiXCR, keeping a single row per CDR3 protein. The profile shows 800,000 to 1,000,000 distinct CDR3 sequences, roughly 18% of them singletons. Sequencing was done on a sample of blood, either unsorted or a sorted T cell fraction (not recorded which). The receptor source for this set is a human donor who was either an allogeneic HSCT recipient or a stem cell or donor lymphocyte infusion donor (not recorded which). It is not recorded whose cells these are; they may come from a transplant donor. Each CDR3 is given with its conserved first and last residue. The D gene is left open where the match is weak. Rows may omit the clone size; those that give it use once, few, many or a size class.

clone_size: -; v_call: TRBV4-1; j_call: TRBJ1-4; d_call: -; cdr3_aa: CASSQEMGEGANEKLFF; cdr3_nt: TGCGCCAGCAGCCAAGAAATGGGGGAGGGGGCTAATGAAAAACTGTTTTTT
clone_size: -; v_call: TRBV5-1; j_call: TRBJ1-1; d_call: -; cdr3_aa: CASSLSATGTTEAFF; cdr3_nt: TGCGCCAGCAGCTTGTCTGCAACAGGTACCACTGAAGCTTTCTTT
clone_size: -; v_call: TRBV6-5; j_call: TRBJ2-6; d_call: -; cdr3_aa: CASSYYHSGANVLTF; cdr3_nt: TGTGCCAGCAGTTACTACCACTCTGGGGCCAACGTCCTGACTTTC
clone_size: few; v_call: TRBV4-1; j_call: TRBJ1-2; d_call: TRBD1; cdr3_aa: CASSQLRDRNYGYTF; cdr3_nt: TGCGCCAGCAGCCAACTGCGGGACAGGAACTATGGCTACACCTTC
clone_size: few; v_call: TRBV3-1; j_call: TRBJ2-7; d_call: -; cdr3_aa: CASSQDSVGSYEQYF; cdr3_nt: TGTGCCAGCAGCCAAGATAGTGTCGGTTCCTACGAGCAGTACTTC
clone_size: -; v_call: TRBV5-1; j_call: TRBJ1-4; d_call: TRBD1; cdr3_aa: CASSPLGQGAHEKLFF; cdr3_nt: TGCGCCAGCAGCCCCCTTGGACAGGGGGCACATGAAAAACTGTTTTTT
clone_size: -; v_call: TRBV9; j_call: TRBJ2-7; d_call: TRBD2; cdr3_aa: CASSTYGTSGLEQYF; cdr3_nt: TGTGCCAGCAGCACATACGGGACTAGCGGGTTGGAGCAGTACTTC
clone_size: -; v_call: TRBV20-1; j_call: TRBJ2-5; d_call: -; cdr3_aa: CSAFDRSQETQYF; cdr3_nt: TGCAGTGCCTTTGACAGGTCCCAAGAGACCCAGTACTTC
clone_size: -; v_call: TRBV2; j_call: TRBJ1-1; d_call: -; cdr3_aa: CASSEVGRGNTEAFF; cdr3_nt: TGTGCCAGCAGTGAAGTGGGACGGGGGAACACTGAAGCTTTCTTT
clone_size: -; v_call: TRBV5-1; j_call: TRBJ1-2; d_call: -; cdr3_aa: CASSLDRTSDGYTF; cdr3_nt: TGCGCCAGCAGCTTGGACAGGACATCGGATGGCTACACCTTC
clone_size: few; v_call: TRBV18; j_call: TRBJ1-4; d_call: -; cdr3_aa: CASSPPGLSEKLFF; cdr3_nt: TGTGCCAGCTCACCTCCAGGACTGAGTGAAAAACTGTTTTTT
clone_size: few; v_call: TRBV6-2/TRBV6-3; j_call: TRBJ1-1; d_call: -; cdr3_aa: CASRITLARTEAFF; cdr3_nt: TGTGCCAGCAGAATTACATTGGCGCGTACTGAAGCTTTCTTT
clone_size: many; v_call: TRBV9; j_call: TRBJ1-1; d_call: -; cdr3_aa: CASSVAGVNTEAFF; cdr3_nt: TGTGCCAGCAGCGTAGCTGGGGTGAACACTGAAGCTTTCTTT
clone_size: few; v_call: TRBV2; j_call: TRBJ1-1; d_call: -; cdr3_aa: CASSVGRRNTEAFF; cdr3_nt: TGTGCCAGCAGTGTGGGCAGGAGGAACACTGAAGCTTTCTTT
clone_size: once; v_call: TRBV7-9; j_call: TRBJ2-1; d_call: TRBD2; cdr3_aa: CASSLTLAGGPGQFF; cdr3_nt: TGTGCCAGCAGCTTAACACTAGCGGGGGGGCCTGGGCAGTTCTTC
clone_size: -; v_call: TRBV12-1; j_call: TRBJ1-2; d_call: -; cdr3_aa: CASSPRNQRSTANYGYTF; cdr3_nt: TGTGCCAGCAGCCCCCGAAATCAGCGCTCGACCGCTAACTATGGCTACACCTTC
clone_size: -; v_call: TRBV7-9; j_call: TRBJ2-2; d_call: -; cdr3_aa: CASSLAPRMGRTGELFF; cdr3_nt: TGTGCCAGCAGCTTAGCTCCTAGAATGGGCCGCACCGGGGAGCTGTTTTTT
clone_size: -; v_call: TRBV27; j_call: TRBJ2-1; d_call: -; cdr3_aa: CASRLSADNEQFF; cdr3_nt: TGTGCCAGCAGATTATCTGCCGACAATGAGCAGTTCTTC
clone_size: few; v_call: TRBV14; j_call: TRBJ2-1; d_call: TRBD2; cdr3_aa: CASSLVGGSKQFF; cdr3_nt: TGTGCCAGCAGCCTGGTCGGGGGGAGTAAGCAGTTCTTC
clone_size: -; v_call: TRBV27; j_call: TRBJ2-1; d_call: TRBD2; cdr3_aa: CASTSGGLNEQFF; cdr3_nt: TGTGCCAGTACTAGCGGGGGTTTGAATGAGCAGTTCTTC
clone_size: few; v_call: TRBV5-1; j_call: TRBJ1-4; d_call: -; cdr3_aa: CASSLARDTGEKLFF; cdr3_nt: TGCGCCAGCAGCTTGGCCAGAGACACTGGCGAAAAACTGTTTTTT
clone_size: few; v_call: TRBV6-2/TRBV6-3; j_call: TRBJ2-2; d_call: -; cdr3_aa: CASSYSSVNTGELFF; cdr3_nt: TGTGCCAGCAGTTACTCGTCAGTGAACACCGGGGAGCTGTTTTTT
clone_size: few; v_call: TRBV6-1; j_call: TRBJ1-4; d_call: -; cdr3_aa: CASKPPISTNEKLFF; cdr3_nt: TGTGCCAGCAAACCACCTATATCAACTAATGAAAAACTGTTTTTT
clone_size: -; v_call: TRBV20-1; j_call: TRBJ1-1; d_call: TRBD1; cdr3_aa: CSARISSQGAKAFF; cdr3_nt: TGCAGTGCTCGGATTTCCTCACAGGGGGCTAAGGCTTTCTTT
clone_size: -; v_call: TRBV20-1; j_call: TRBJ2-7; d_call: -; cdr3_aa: CSATFGGSSYEQYF; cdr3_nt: TGCAGTGCCACATTCGGGGGAAGCTCCTACGAGCAGTACTTC
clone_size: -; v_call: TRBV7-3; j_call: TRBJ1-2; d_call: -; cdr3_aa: CAILPRGQNYGYTF; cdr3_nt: TGTGCCATTCTCCCAAGGGGCCAGAACTATGGCTACACCTTC
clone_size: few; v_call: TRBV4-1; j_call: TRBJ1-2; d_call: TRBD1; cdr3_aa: CASSPMVQGAGYTF; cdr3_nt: TGCGCCAGCAGCCCTATGGTGCAGGGGGCGGGCTACACCTTC
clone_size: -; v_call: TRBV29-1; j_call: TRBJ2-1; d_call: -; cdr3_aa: CSVELQVSSYNEQFF; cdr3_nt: TGCAGCGTTGAACTCCAGGTCAGCTCCTACAATGAGCAGTTCTTC
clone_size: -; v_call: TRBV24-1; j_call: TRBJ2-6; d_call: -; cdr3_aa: CATDSSGANVLTF; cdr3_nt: TGTGCCACGGACTCCTCTGGGGCCAACGTCCTGACTTTC
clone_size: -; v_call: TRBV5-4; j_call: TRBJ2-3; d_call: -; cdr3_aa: CAFGGGGSTSTDTQYF; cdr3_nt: TGTGCCTTCGGAGGGGGGGGGTCTACGTCCACAGATACGCAGTATTTT
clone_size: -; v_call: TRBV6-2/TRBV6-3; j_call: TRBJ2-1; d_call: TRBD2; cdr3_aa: CASRHRDYSWGEQFF; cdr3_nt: TGTGCCAGCAGGCACCGGGACTATAGCTGGGGTGAGCAGTTCTTC
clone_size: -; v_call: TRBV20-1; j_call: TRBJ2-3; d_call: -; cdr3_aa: CSARAGQGTDTQYF; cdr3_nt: TGCAGTGCTAGAGCGGGCCAGGGGACAGATACGCAGTATTTT
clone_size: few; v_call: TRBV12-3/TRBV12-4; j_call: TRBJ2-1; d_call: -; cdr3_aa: CASRYSAYNEQFF; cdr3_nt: TGTGCCAGCAGGTATAGTGCCTACAATGAGCAGTTCTTC
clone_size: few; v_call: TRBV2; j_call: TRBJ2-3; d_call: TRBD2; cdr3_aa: CASKIRASGRPTDTQYF; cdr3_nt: TGTGCCAGCAAAATCCGGGCTAGCGGGAGGCCCACAGATACGCAGTATTTT
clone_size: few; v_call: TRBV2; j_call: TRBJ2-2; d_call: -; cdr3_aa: CASSVSPANTGELFF; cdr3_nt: TGTGCCAGTTCAGTCAGCCCAGCGAACACCGGGGAGCTGTTTTTT
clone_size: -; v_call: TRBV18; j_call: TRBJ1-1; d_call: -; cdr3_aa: CASSPPSPNTEAFF; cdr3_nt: TGTGCCAGCTCACCACCTTCCCCGAACACTGAAGCTTTCTTT
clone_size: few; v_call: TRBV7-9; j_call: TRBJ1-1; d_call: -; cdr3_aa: CASSLGRLEAFF; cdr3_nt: TGTGCCAGCAGCTTGGGGCGACTTGAAGCTTTCTTT
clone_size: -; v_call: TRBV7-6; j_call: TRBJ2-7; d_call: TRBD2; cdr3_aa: CASSQSPGTRGSYEQYF; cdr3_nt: TGTGCCAGCAGCCAAAGTCCTGGGACTAGGGGTTCCTACGAGCAGTACTTC
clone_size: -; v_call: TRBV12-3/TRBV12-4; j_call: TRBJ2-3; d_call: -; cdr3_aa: CASRTRGLGTDTQYF; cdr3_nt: TGTGCCAGCAGAACAAGGGGACTGGGCACAGATACGCAGTATTTT
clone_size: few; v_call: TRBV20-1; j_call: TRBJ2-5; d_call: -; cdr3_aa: CSASGGGGKETQYF; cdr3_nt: TGCAGTGCTAGTGGGGGTGGGGGAAAAGAGACCCAGTACTTC
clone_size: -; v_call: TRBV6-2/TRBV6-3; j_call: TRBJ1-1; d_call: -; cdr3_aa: CASSYSGIEAFF; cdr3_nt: TGTGCCAGCAGTTACTCGGGGATTGAAGCTTTCTTT
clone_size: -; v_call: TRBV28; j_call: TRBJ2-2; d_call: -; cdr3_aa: CASSSPGTVGTGELFF; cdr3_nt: TGTGCCAGCAGTTCCCCAGGAACGGTCGGCACCGGGGAGCTGTTTTTT
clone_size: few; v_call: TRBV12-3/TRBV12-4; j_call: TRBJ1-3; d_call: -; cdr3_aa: CASRSGGNTIYF; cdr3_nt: TGTGCCAGCAGGTCGGGGGGAAACACCATATATTTT
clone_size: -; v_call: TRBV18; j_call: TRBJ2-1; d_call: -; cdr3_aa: CASSPMGIVSMNEQFF; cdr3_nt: TGTGCCAGCTCACCGATGGGTATAGTATCCATGAATGAGCAGTTCTTC
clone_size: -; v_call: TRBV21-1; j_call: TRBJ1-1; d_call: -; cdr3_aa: CASTREKRVNTEAFF; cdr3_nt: TGTGCCAGCACCCGCGAGAAACGGGTGAACACTGAAGCTTTCTTT
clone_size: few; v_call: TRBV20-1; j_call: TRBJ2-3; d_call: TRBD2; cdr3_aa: CSALTSGFTDTQYF; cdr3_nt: TGCAGTGCCCTGACTAGCGGATTCACAGATACGCAGTATTTT
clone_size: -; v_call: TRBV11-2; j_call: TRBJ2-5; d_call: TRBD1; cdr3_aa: CASSLKRGQGFSETQYF; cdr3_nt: TGTGCCAGCAGCTTAAAACGGGGACAGGGTTTTTCGGAGACCCAGTACTTC
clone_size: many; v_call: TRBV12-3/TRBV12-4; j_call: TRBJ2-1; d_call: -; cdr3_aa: CASRPILEFYNEQFF; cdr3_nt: TGTGCCAGCAGACCCATTCTAGAATTTTACAATGAGCAGTTCTTC
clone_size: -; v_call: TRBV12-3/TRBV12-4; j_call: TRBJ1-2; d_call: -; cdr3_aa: CASSSTTGTMGYTF; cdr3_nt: TGTGCCAGCAGCTCTACTACAGGGACTATGGGGTACACCTTC
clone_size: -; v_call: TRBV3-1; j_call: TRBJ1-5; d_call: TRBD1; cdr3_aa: CASSHTPGQGGYQPQHF; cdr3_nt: TGTGCCAGCAGCCACACTCCGGGACAGGGCGGATATCAGCCCCAGCATTTT
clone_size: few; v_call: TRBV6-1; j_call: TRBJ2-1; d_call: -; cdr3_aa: CASSKQGSYNEQFF; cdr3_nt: TGTGCCAGCAGTAAACAGGGTTCCTACAATGAGCAGTTCTTC
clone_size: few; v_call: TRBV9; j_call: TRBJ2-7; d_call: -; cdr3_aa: CASSPWTAPAYEQYF; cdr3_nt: TGTGCCAGCAGCCCTTGGACAGCTCCCGCCTACGAGCAGTACTTC
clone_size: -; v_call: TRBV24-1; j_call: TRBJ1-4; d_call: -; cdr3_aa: CATSDMQGEKLFF; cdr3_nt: TGTGCCACCAGTGATATGCAAGGGGAAAAACTGTTTTTT
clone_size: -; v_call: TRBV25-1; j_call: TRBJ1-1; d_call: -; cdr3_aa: CASSEFAATEAFF; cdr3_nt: TGTGCCAGCAGTGAATTTGCAGCCACTGAAGCTTTCTTT
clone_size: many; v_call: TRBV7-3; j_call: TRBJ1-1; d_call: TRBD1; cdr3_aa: CASSLTGTGQPFF; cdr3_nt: TGTGCCAGCAGCTTAACTGGGACAGGGCAGCCTTTCTTT